A selection of T cell receptor beta chains follows, all from one sample in a study of radiotherapy plus CTLA-4 blockade in lung cancer. Measured with immunoSEQ multiplex PCR; TCRdb has only the in-frame clones, and not every one. This table has about 51,000 clones, roughly three quarters appearing once. The sequencing here drew on peripheral blood, taken from a patient treated with radiotherapy plus ipilimumab. These receptors all come from a human donor with non-small cell lung cancer who had a complete response to radiotherapy plus ipilimumab. Each CDR3 is given with its conserved first and last residue. The order of the fields is J gene, V gene, clone size, D gene, CDR3 protein, CDR3 DNA. A D gene is named only where the DNA matches it firmly. The size field is filled for only some rows; it gives once, few, many or a size class.

j_call: TRBJ2-2
v_call: TRBV9
clone_size: .
d_call: TRBD2
cdr3_aa: CASSPQGGLAGAGELFF
cdr3_nt: TGTGCCAGCAGCCCTCAAGGGGGACTAGCGGGGGCCGGGGAGCTGTTTTTT

j_call: TRBJ2-2
v_call: TRBV7-6
clone_size: .
d_call: TRBD2
cdr3_aa: CASSSISGGAGELFF
cdr3_nt: TGTGCCAGCAGCTCCATTAGCGGGGGGGCCGGGGAGCTGTTTTTT

j_call: TRBJ1-5
v_call: TRBV19
clone_size: medium-sized
d_call: .
cdr3_aa: CASKQGFGNQPQHF
cdr3_nt: TGTGCCAGTAAACAGGGTTTCGGCAATCAGCCCCAGCATTTT

j_call: TRBJ2-1
v_call: TRBV9
clone_size: .
d_call: .
cdr3_aa: CASSSLDRDRVAGGSYNEQFF
cdr3_nt: TGTGCCAGCAGCTCCCTGGACAGGGATCGAGTGGCGGGGGGGTCCTACAATGAGCAGTTCTTC

j_call: TRBJ1-1
v_call: TRBV7-9
clone_size: .
d_call: .
cdr3_aa: CASSHPWQGGTEAFF
cdr3_nt: TGTGCCAGCAGCCATCCATGGCAGGGTGGCACTGAAGCTTTCTTT

j_call: TRBJ1-6
v_call: TRBV4-1
clone_size: .
d_call: .
cdr3_aa: CASRLGHDNSPLHF
cdr3_nt: TGCGCCAGCAGACTGGGACATGATAATTCACCCCTCCACTTT

j_call: TRBJ2-2
v_call: TRBV19
clone_size: .
d_call: .
cdr3_aa: CASSELFAVSNTGELFF
cdr3_nt: TGTGCCAGTAGTGAGCTATTTGCGGTGTCGAACACCGGGGAGCTGTTTTTT

j_call: TRBJ1-1
v_call: TRBV4-1
clone_size: .
d_call: .
cdr3_aa: CASSQVSPTEAFF
cdr3_nt: TGCGCCAGCAGCCAAGTTAGTCCCACTGAAGCTTTCTTT

j_call: TRBJ2-2
v_call: TRBV19
clone_size: .
d_call: .
cdr3_aa: CASKDRRTNTGELFF
cdr3_nt: TGTGCCAGTAAAGACAGGCGCACGAACACCGGGGAGCTGTTTTTT

j_call: TRBJ2-1
v_call: TRBV7-2
clone_size: .
d_call: .
cdr3_aa: CASSLAVNIVEQFF
cdr3_nt: TGTGCCAGCAGCTTAGCCGTTAACATTGTTGAGCAGTTCTTC

j_call: TRBJ1-2
v_call: TRBV19
clone_size: .
d_call: .
cdr3_aa: CASSRTRNSNYGYTF
cdr3_nt: TGTGCCAGTAGTAGGACAAGGAACTCTAACTATGGCTACACCTTC

j_call: TRBJ2-1
v_call: TRBV7-7
clone_size: .
d_call: TRBD2
cdr3_aa: CASSLALAGESGEQFF
cdr3_nt: TGTGCTAGCAGCTTAGCGCTTGCGGGAGAATCGGGTGAGCAGTTCTTC

j_call: TRBJ2-1
v_call: TRBV18
clone_size: .
d_call: TRBD1
cdr3_aa: CASSPGTGQHNEQFF
cdr3_nt: TGTGCCAGCTCACCCGGGACAGGGCAACACAATGAGCAGTTCTTC

j_call: TRBJ1-2
v_call: TRBV12-5
clone_size: .
d_call: TRBD1
cdr3_aa: CASGLIRARGNYGYTF
cdr3_nt: TGTGCTAGTGGTTTGATACGGGCCAGGGGGAACTATGGCTACACCTTC

j_call: TRBJ1-1
v_call: TRBV5-6
clone_size: .
d_call: .
cdr3_aa: CASSLPQGTEAFF
cdr3_nt: TGTGCCAGCAGCCTCCCGCAGGGCACTGAAGCTTTCTTT

j_call: TRBJ2-4
v_call: TRBV28
clone_size: few
d_call: .
cdr3_aa: CASSPVFGQGTKNIQYF
cdr3_nt: TGTGCCAGCAGCCCCGTGTTCGGGCAGGGCACCAAAAACATTCAGTACTTC

j_call: TRBJ2-4
v_call: TRBV5-6
clone_size: once
d_call: TRBD1
cdr3_aa: CASSPGQGITNIQYF
cdr3_nt: TGTGCCAGCAGCCCGGGACAGGGCATAACAAACATTCAGTACTTC

j_call: TRBJ2-2
v_call: TRBV10-1
clone_size: .
d_call: TRBD2
cdr3_aa: CASSEGGTRRTGELFF
cdr3_nt: TGCGCCAGCAGTGAGGGGGGGACTAGGAGGACCGGGGAGCTGTTTTTT

j_call: TRBJ2-4
v_call: TRBV2
clone_size: .
d_call: .
cdr3_aa: CASRSDGIYKNIQYF
cdr3_nt: TGTGCCAGCAGATCTGACGGGATCTACAAAAACATTCAGTACTTC

j_call: TRBJ2-1
v_call: TRBV19
clone_size: .
d_call: TRBD1
cdr3_aa: CASSTAGTDYNEQFF
cdr3_nt: TGTGCCAGTAGTACGGCCGGGACAGATTACAATGAGCAGTTCTTC

j_call: TRBJ1-2
v_call: TRBV30
clone_size: .
d_call: .
cdr3_aa: CAWSVSQGNGYTF
cdr3_nt: TGTGCCTGGAGTGTGAGCCAGGGGAATGGCTACACCTTC

j_call: TRBJ1-2
v_call: TRBV4-3
clone_size: .
d_call: .
cdr3_aa: CASSPHSAGGGYGYTF
cdr3_nt: TGCGCCAGCAGCCCCCACTCAGCGGGAGGGGGCTATGGCTACACCTTC